In this sample, the clone carrying this T cell receptor (beta chain) turned up many times. Amplification of TCR alpha and beta CDR3 regions from RNA used iRepertoire nested multiplex PCR. Via MiXCR, TCRdb re-called the multiplex PCR reads, giving one row per CDR3 protein. This sample carries approximately 120,000 distinct CDR3 sequences, less than 30% of them seen once, and the ten largest clones take 30% to 35%. This specimen belongs to a study of glioma-infiltrating T cells. The CDR3 totals 17 residues. Germline V gene sequence: CDR1 MDHEN, CDR2 SYDVKM. V lost 3 bases and J lost 0, with 12 bases in between.

The TCR comes from a human donor with low-grade glioma or glioblastoma, undergoing nonglioma brain surgery, or in good health (not recorded which). The gene calls are TRBV28 and TRBJ2-6, with no clear D. Sequencing used glioma tissue, nonneoplastic brain tissue, or PBMCs (not recorded which). The CDR3 DNA sequence: TGTGCCAGCAGTTTGGAGCTCAAGAGCTCTGGGGCCAACGTCCTGACTTTC. It encodes CASSLELKSSGANVLTF.